These T cell receptor beta chains were read from a single sample in a study of blood T cell repertoires in COVID-19. Clones were read by immunoSEQ multiplex PCR, and TCRdb kept only the in-frame ones, dropping some. The table lists over 70,000 clones, approximately 85% of them singletons. Sequencing was carried out using peripheral blood. Source of these receptors: an elderly man with acute or convalescent COVID-19. Each CDR3 is given with its conserved first and last residue. The order of the fields is CDR3 length, D gene, clone size, V gene, J gene, CDR3 protein, CDR3 DNA. A D gene is named only where the DNA matches it firmly. Clone size appears in some rows only: once, few, many, or a class for an expanded clone.

cdr3_length: 15
d_call: TRBD1
clone_size: NA
v_call: TRBV5-1
j_call: TRBJ2-7
cdr3_aa: CASSLATGGIYEQYF
cdr3_nt: TGCGCCAGCAGCTTGGCGACAGGGGGTATCTACGAGCAGTACTTC

cdr3_length: 15
d_call: NA
clone_size: once
v_call: TRBV28
j_call: TRBJ2-7
cdr3_aa: CASSLRKPHSYEQYF
cdr3_nt: TGTGCCAGCAGTCTCAGAAAACCCCACTCCTACGAGCAGTACTTC

cdr3_length: 16
d_call: NA
clone_size: NA
v_call: TRBV5-5
j_call: TRBJ1-5
cdr3_aa: CASSLSYGGNNQPQHF
cdr3_nt: TGTGCCAGCAGCTTGTCCTACGGGGGGAACAATCAGCCCCAGCATTTT

cdr3_length: 17
d_call: NA
clone_size: NA
v_call: TRBV7-9
j_call: TRBJ2-6
cdr3_aa: CASRGGQAFSGANVLTF
cdr3_nt: TGTGCCAGCAGGGGAGGACAGGCCTTCTCTGGGGCCAACGTCCTGACTTTC

cdr3_length: 14
d_call: NA
clone_size: NA
v_call: TRBV10-3
j_call: TRBJ2-5
cdr3_aa: CAISASSVQETQYF
cdr3_nt: TGTGCCATCAGTGCGAGTAGTGTGCAAGAGACCCAGTACTTC

cdr3_length: 15
d_call: NA
clone_size: NA
v_call: TRBV9
j_call: TRBJ1-3
cdr3_aa: CASSLAGLPGNTIYF
cdr3_nt: TGTGCCAGCAGCCTTGCGGGACTCCCTGGAAACACCATATATTTT

cdr3_length: 13
d_call: TRBD2
clone_size: NA
v_call: TRBV20-1
j_call: TRBJ2-1
cdr3_aa: CSASLAGVIEQFF
cdr3_nt: TGCAGTGCTAGTTTAGCGGGAGTGATTGAGCAGTTCTTC

cdr3_length: 17
d_call: TRBD2
clone_size: NA
v_call: TRBV7-9
j_call: TRBJ2-7
cdr3_aa: CASSLARLGRGEDEQYF
cdr3_nt: TGTGCCAGCAGCTTAGCGAGGTTGGGGCGGGGGGAAGACGAGCAGTACTTC

cdr3_length: 20
d_call: TRBD2
clone_size: NA
v_call: TRBV3-1/TRBV3-2
j_call: TRBJ2-3
cdr3_aa: CASSQEWVLAGGPIPDTQYF
cdr3_nt: TGTGCCAGCAGCCAAGAGTGGGTCCTAGCGGGAGGGCCCATCCCAGATACGCAGTATTTT

cdr3_length: 17
d_call: TRBD1
clone_size: NA
v_call: TRBV7-2
j_call: TRBJ2-3
cdr3_aa: CASSLLQQGAGADTQYF
cdr3_nt: TGTGCCAGCAGCTTACTACAACAGGGGGCAGGGGCAGATACGCAGTATTTT

cdr3_length: 13
d_call: TRBD1
clone_size: many
v_call: TRBV7-3
j_call: TRBJ2-7
cdr3_aa: CASSFDRGYEQYF
cdr3_nt: TGTGCCAGCAGTTTCGACAGGGGATACGAGCAGTACTTC

cdr3_length: 15
d_call: NA
clone_size: NA
v_call: TRBV4-1
j_call: TRBJ1-4
cdr3_aa: CASSQERGSWEKLFF
cdr3_nt: TGCGCCAGCAGCCAAGAGAGGGGGTCTTGGGAAAAACTGTTTTTT

cdr3_length: 15
d_call: NA
clone_size: few
v_call: TRBV27
j_call: TRBJ1-2
cdr3_aa: CASSSPSGGDYGYTF
cdr3_nt: TGTGCCAGCAGTTCGCCCTCGGGGGGCGACTATGGCTACACCTTC

cdr3_length: 15
d_call: NA
clone_size: NA
v_call: TRBV5-4
j_call: TRBJ2-2
cdr3_aa: CASSLAEGEAGELFF
cdr3_nt: TGTGCCAGCAGCTTGGCCGAAGGGGAGGCCGGGGAGCTGTTTTTT

cdr3_length: 16
d_call: TRBD2
clone_size: NA
v_call: TRBV18
j_call: TRBJ2-1
cdr3_aa: CASSLTGTSVYNEQFF
cdr3_nt: TGTGCCAGCTCACTCACCGGGACTAGCGTCTACAATGAGCAGTTCTTC

cdr3_length: 15
d_call: TRBD1
clone_size: NA
v_call: TRBV28
j_call: TRBJ2-2
cdr3_aa: CASLDRDRGPGELFF
cdr3_nt: TGTGCTTCCTTAGACCGGGACAGGGGGCCCGGGGAGCTGTTTTTT

cdr3_length: 16
d_call: NA
clone_size: NA
v_call: TRBV4-1
j_call: TRBJ2-6
cdr3_aa: CASSQEAGAGANVLTF
cdr3_nt: TGCGCCAGCAGCCAAGAAGCAGGGGCCGGGGCCAACGTCCTGACTTTC

cdr3_length: 14
d_call: TRBD1
clone_size: NA
v_call: TRBV9
j_call: TRBJ1-5
cdr3_aa: CASSEGQGGQPQHF
cdr3_nt: TGTGCCAGCAGCGAGGGACAGGGCGGTCAGCCCCAGCATTTT

cdr3_length: 16
d_call: TRBD1
clone_size: NA
v_call: TRBV11-2
j_call: TRBJ1-4
cdr3_aa: CASSLYTTGGGEKLFF
cdr3_nt: TGTGCCAGCAGCTTGTATACTACAGGGGGTGGTGAAAAACTGTTTTTT

cdr3_length: 16
d_call: NA
clone_size: NA
v_call: TRBV7-2
j_call: TRBJ2-2
cdr3_aa: CASRFTGSLPTGELFF
cdr3_nt: TGTGCCAGCAGATTCACCGGGAGCCTCCCTACCGGGGAGCTGTTTTTT

cdr3_length: 17
d_call: TRBD1
clone_size: NA
v_call: TRBV28
j_call: TRBJ2-7
cdr3_aa: CASSLFFLQGRVDEQYF
cdr3_nt: TGTGCCAGCAGTTTATTCTTCTTACAGGGGAGAGTAGACGAGCAGTACTTC

cdr3_length: 15
d_call: NA
clone_size: NA
v_call: TRBV15
j_call: TRBJ1-1
cdr3_aa: CATSRVAGLNTEAFF
cdr3_nt: TGTGCCACCAGCAGAGTTGCGGGATTGAACACTGAAGCTTTCTTT

cdr3_length: 14
d_call: NA
clone_size: few
v_call: TRBV6-5
j_call: TRBJ2-7
cdr3_aa: CASSYKGDSYEQYF
cdr3_nt: TGTGCCAGCAGTTACAAAGGGGACTCCTACGAGCAGTACTTC

cdr3_length: 14
d_call: NA
clone_size: NA
v_call: TRBV4-3
j_call: TRBJ1-2
cdr3_aa: CASSQYDGDYGYTF
cdr3_nt: TGCGCCAGCAGCCAGTACGATGGAGACTATGGCTACACCTTC

cdr3_length: 14
d_call: NA
clone_size: NA
v_call: TRBV6-4
j_call: TRBJ2-3
cdr3_aa: CASSVSLVADTQYF
cdr3_nt: TGTGCCAGCAGTGTATCACTGGTTGCGGATACGCAGTATTTT

cdr3_length: 17
d_call: TRBD1
clone_size: NA
v_call: TRBV7-6
j_call: TRBJ1-5
cdr3_aa: CASSSQTGGTGNQPQHF
cdr3_nt: TGTGCCAGCAGCTCCCAGACAGGGGGGACGGGCAATCAGCCCCAGCATTTT

cdr3_length: 16
d_call: NA
clone_size: NA
v_call: TRBV3-1/TRBV3-2
j_call: TRBJ2-1
cdr3_aa: CASSQDRGHSYNEQFF
cdr3_nt: TGTGCCAGCAGCCAAGACCGGGGACACTCCTACAATGAGCAGTTCTTC

cdr3_length: 16
d_call: NA
clone_size: NA
v_call: TRBV7-2
j_call: TRBJ2-3
cdr3_aa: CASSLGSGTGRDTQYF
cdr3_nt: TGTGCCAGCAGCTTGGGCTCCGGGACTGGACGAGATACGCAGTATTTT

cdr3_length: 14
d_call: TRBD1
clone_size: NA
v_call: TRBV6-5
j_call: TRBJ1-3
cdr3_aa: CASSTGGSGNTIYF
cdr3_nt: TGTGCCAGCAGTACAGGGGGCTCTGGAAACACCATATATTTT

cdr3_length: 14
d_call: TRBD1
clone_size: NA
v_call: TRBV3-1/TRBV3-2
j_call: TRBJ1-2
cdr3_aa: CASSPGQVSYGYTF
cdr3_nt: TGTGCCAGCAGCCCGGGACAGGTGAGCTATGGCTACACCTTC

cdr3_length: 16
d_call: NA
clone_size: few
v_call: TRBV5-4
j_call: TRBJ2-2
cdr3_aa: CASSSQGSANTGELFF
cdr3_nt: TGTGCCAGCAGTAGTCAGGGGTCCGCGAACACCGGGGAGCTGTTTTTT

cdr3_length: 14
d_call: NA
clone_size: NA
v_call: TRBV10-1
j_call: TRBJ2-7
cdr3_aa: CASSDRQGLYEQYF
cdr3_nt: TGCGCCAGCAGTGACCGACAGGGACTCTACGAGCAGTACTTC

cdr3_length: 16
d_call: TRBD1
clone_size: NA
v_call: TRBV11-1
j_call: TRBJ2-7
cdr3_aa: CASSLEGTGKIYEQYF
cdr3_nt: TGTGCCAGCAGCTTAGAAGGGACAGGAAAGATTTACGAGCAGTACTTC